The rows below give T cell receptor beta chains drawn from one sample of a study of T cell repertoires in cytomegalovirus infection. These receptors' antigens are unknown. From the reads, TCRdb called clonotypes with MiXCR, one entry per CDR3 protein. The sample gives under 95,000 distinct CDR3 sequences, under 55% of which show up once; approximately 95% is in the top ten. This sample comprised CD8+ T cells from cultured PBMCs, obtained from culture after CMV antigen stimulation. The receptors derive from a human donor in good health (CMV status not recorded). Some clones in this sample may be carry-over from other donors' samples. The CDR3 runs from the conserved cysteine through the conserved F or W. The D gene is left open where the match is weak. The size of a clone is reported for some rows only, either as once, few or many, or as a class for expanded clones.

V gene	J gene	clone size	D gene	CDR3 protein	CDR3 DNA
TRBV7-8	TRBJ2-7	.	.	CASSLDNPGNEQYF	TGTGCCAGCAGCTTGGACAACCCCGGCAACGAGCAATACTTT
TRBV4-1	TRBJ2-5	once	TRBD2	CASSQDPFSSGRVETQYF	TGCGCCAGCAGCCAAGATCCATTTTCTAGCGGGAGGGTGGAGACCCAGTACTTC
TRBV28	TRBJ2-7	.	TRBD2	CASSRDYGTYEQYF	TGTGCCAGCAGCCGGGACTACGGGACCTACGAGCAGTACTTC
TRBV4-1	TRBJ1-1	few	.	CASSQDLGTQNTEAFF	TGCGCCAGCAGCCAAGACCTCGGGACACAGAACACTGAAGCTTTCTTT
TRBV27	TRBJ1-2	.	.	CASGNSGTELYGYTF	TGTGCCAGCGGTAATAGCGGCACGGAACTCTATGGCTACACCTTC
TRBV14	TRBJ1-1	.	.	CASSQGGRGAFF	TGTGCCAGCAGCCAAGGAGGGCGAGGAGCTTTCTTT
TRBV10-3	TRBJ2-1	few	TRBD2	CATGGGEAGNEQFF	TGTGCCACCGGTGGGGGGGAAGCGGGCAATGAGCAGTTCTTC
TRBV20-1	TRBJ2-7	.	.	CSARGVRADLYEQYF	TGCAGTGCCAGGGGGGTCAGGGCGGACTTATACGAGCAGTACTTC
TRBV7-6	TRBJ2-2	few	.	CASLGLPDRELFF	TGTGCCAGTCTGGGCCTCCCGGACCGGGAGCTGTTTTTT
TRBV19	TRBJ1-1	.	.	CASSPHSTGARDTEAFF	TGTGCCAGTAGTCCACATTCTACAGGCGCGAGGGACACTGAAGCTTTCTTT
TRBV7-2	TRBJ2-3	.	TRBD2	CASSLSAGITDTQYF	TGTGCCAGCAGCCTTTCAGCGGGGATCACAGATACGCAGTATTTT
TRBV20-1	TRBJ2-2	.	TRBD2	CSALRTRMNTGELFF	TGCAGTGCTCTTCGGACTAGAATGAACACCGGGGAGCTGTTTTTT
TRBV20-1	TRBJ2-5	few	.	CSARGRRGIQETQYF	TGCAGTGCTAGGGGAAGACGGGGGATCCAAGAGACCCAGTACTTC
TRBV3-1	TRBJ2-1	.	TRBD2	CATTSGGALTDEQFF	TGTGCCACCACTAGCGGGGGGGCCCTCACGGATGAGCAGTTCTTC